This entry concerns a single TCR beta chain. The antigen is undetermined. Both 60 Vbeta primers and 13 Jbeta primers went into the PCR. Clones were sequenced by immunoSEQ multiplex PCR, and TCRdb holds only the in-frame ones, with some missing. The sample lists under 200,000 clones, roughly 83% seen once, with around 0.41% in the top ten. This entry comes from a study of cytomegalovirus exposure and HLA in healthy donors. Study results and caveats: The likely origin of a cluster of highly shared sequence variants was a sequencing artifact.

This CDR3 is 17 amino acids long. Germline CDR1 is ENHRY and CDR2 is SYGVKD. V lost 4 bases to trimming and J lost 3 bases; unmatched junction nucleotides: 8. Sequenced: PBMCs. This TCR came from a boy aged 2-9 years in good health and CMV-seronegative. The V gene is TRBV10-3, the J gene TRBJ2-7; 14 bases are a match to TRBD2. The CDR3 DNA is TGTGCCATCAGTGGGGGACTAGCGGGAGCGCCCCACTACGAGCAGTACTTC. Its translation: CAISGGLAGAPHYEQYF.